This TCR beta chain came from a study of CD8 T cells in Susac syndrome (dated by TCRdb to the late 2010s). Turning to the overall study: Repertoire sequencing was used to test whether CD8+ T cell activation and differentiation in Susac syndrome was antigen driven. Findings and caveats that apply to the study as a whole: The study acknowledged that relatively few individuals were included in the TCR sequencing and HLA analysis.

Between the V and J ends, shortened by 0 bases and 16 bases respectively, the junction contains 13 bases. Looking up the germline V gene (reference sequence) yields CDR1 LGHDT and CDR2 YNNKEL. From the cysteine up to the phenylalanine, the CDR3 has a length of 12 residues. Here the CDR3 DNA is all that survives: 36 bases in frame from base 1. RNA was extracted with the RNeasy kit and about 0.5 to 1 ug was reverse transcribed using random hexamers. The immunoSEQ multiplex PCR assay, covering 54 Vbeta and 13 Jbeta segments, was used to amplify TCR beta CDR3 regions. PCR amplification bias was corrected using a synthetic template baseline for primer optimization and computational correction. From the authors' description of their analysis: Reads were annotated to V, D and J genes per IMGT and analyzed with immunoSEQ Analyzer, keeping only productive sequences. To calculate clonality, Shannon entropy was normalized by log2 of the number of productive unique sequences and then subtracted from one. For each patient and control, public and private clones were evaluated within the 100 most prevalent clones. A clone was defined as Susac-specific if it was absent from the healthy and MS cohorts, from about a thousand published viral clones and from other ImmuneACCESS disease sequences. TCRdb cleaned the public reads at Q25 with fastp, built clones with MiXCR and kept in-frame beta chains. Merged by CDR3 protein, the rows form single entries marked with the most common genes and DNA. The V and J calls reflect TCRdb's pipeline rather than the authors' work. For this sample the table gives 200,000 or so distinct CDR3 sequences, of which about 96% were detected only once. About 0.096% of the sample is taken by the ten largest.

Points on this clonotype: The specificity of this receptor is unknown. It has no much larger one-base neighbor in the sample; base qualities were not kept.

Peripheral blood CD8+ and CD4+ T cells from healthy donors, Susac syndrome patients and multiple sclerosis patients were profiled by high-throughput TCR beta sequencing. Treatment-naive patients with stable or active relapsing-remitting disease fulfilling revised McDonald criteria were used as multiple sclerosis controls. Bulk CD8+ and CD4+ T cells were purified magnetically by negative isolation, whereas CD8+ TEMRA cells were enriched by FACS. Blood was collected in EDTA tubes and processed within 24 hours, with PBMCs isolated through density gradient centrifugation. PBMCs intended for TCR sequencing were cryopreserved in liquid nitrogen and thawed later in a water bath at 37 degrees C. The sorted or isolated CD4+, CD8+ and CD8+ TEMRA cells had a purity of 90% or higher.

The sample taken for sequencing was CD4+ T cells from PBMCs. The receptor was derived from a human donor with multiple sclerosis. The chain was built from TRBV3-1 and TRBJ2-4; the best D guess is TRBD1, with 5 bases matching. The nucleotide sequence is TGTGCCAGCAGCCAAGATCTGGGGCCTCCCTACTTC. This is translated as CASSQDLGPPYF.